This T cell receptor (beta chain) was recorded in a study of T-cell memory formation after mild COVID-19. Overall study context: Clusters were largely donor specific.

This clonotype was detected only a few times. The CDR3 spans 14 residues. CDR1 is MNHEY, CDR2 SMNVEV, per germline (reference sequence). Trimming stripped 5 bases from V and 2 bases from J, with 11 bases between. After 5'RACE with constant-segment primers, TCR alpha and TCR beta cDNA libraries carrying sample barcodes and UMIs were obtained. One entry per CDR3 protein, called by TCRdb with MiXCR from the 5' RACE reads. The table includes about 57,000 distinct CDR3 sequences, 9.5% to 15% detected once. The chain links TRBV27 to TRBJ2-3; the D gene is possibly TRBD1 (6 bases). This receptor was taken from a man between 18 and 35 years old who had mild COVID-19 (a few samples of this study predate the infection). Cell type and time point are not known. Sequencing was performed on PBMCs or a T cell subset sorted from them (not recorded which). This CDR3 is CASSPGQFTDTQYF. The CDR3 nucleotides read TGTGCCAGCAGTCCCGGACAGTTCACAGATACGCAGTATTTT.